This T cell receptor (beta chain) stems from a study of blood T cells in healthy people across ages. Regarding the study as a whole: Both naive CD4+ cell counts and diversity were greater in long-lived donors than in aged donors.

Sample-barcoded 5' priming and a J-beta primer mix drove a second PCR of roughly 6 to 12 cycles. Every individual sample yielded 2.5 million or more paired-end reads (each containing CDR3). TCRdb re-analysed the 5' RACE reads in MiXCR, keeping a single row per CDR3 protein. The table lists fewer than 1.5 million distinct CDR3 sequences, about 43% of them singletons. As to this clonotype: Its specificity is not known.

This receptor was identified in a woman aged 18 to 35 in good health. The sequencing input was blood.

The CDR3 region has the DNA TGTGCCATCAGTGACACCGGGACCCACACCGGGGAGCTGTTTTTT. Translated, it gives CAISDTGTHTGELFF. The chain joins TRBV10-3 to TRBJ2-2; D tentatively fits TRBD1 or TRBD2 (5 bases each). The V gene lost 3 bases and the J gene lost 3 bases, with 11 bases spanning the gap. In germline, CDR1 is ENHRY, CDR2 SYGVKD. The CDR3 contains 15 residues.